This TCR beta chain stems from a study of Ad26.COV2.S vaccination and SARS-CoV-2 variants. Overall study context: Donor got 5x10^10 or 1x10^11 viral particles of Ad26.COV2.S. Study results and caveats: Participants in the vaccine arm had higher spike-specific TCR breadth; placebo recipients had lower.

Treatment in this sample: about 20 received Ad26.COV2.S at low or high dose, single or two shots; several received placebo; per-sample allocation not given. Specimen acquisition occurred on day 63 following the initial vaccine or placebo injection. Sequencing was performed with immunoSEQ multiplex PCR; in TCRdb, only in-frame clones are kept and a portion is missing. The sample shows about 500,000 clones, 89% of them seen only once. This clone was found a few times. What it binds is not known. V was trimmed by 0 bases and J by 5 bases, leaving 1 base between them. This CDR3 is 11 amino acids long. Germline CDR1 reads ENHRY; CDR2 reads SYGVKD.

The chain is built from TRBV10-3 and TRBJ2-5, with unresolved D. The source of this sequence is a person aged 18-60 years who received the Ad26.COV2.S COVID-19 vaccine or a placebo. The starting material was peripheral blood, obtained in a trial of Ad26.COV2.S vaccine versus placebo. The CDR3 loop is CAISESETQYF. In nucleotides, the CDR3 is TGTGCCATCAGTGAGTCTGAGACCCAGTACTTC.